The clone carrying this TCR beta chain occurred once. Its cognate antigen is unknown. This record belongs to a study of shared clonotypes between healthy human individuals. Germline CDR1 is MNHNS and CDR2 is SASEGT. This CDR3 has 15 amino acids. V lost 2 bases to trimming and J lost 6 bases; unmatched junction nucleotides: 5. Overall study results and limits: Across a handful of donors, naive CD4 shared roughly 5%, naive CD8 around 3.8%, memory CD4 roughly 2.3%, memory CD8 about 0.4%. As a rule, naive subsets had a larger estimated richness than memory subsets.

CD4+ cells yielded CD45RA+ naive and CD45RA-negative memory subsets. Libraries were prepared by immunoSEQ multiplex PCR; TCRdb keeps only in-frame clonotypes and omits some of them. The sample gives some 790,000 clones, 55% to 75% of which show up once; more than 1.5% is in the top ten. V usage is TRBV6-1 and J usage is TRBJ2-7, with 12 bases fitting TRBD1. This TCR came from a woman aged 25 to 45 in good health. The sample comprised memory CD4+ T cells sorted from blood. Described subset: CD45RA-negative fraction. The CDR3 nucleotides are TGTGCCAGCAGTGAAACCGGGACAGGGGGCCTCGAGCAGTACTTC. Amino acids: CASSETGTGGLEQYF.